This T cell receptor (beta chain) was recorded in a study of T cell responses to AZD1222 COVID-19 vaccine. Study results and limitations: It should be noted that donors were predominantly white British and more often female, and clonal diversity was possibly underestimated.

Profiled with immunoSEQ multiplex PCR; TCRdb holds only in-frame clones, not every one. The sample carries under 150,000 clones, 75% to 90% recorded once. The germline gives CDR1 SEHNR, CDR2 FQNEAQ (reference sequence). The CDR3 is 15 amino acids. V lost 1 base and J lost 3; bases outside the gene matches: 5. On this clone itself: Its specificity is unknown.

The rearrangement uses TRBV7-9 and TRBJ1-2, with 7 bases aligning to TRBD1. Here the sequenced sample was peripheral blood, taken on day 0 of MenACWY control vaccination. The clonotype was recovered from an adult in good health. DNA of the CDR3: TGTGCCAGCAGCTTAGGCCGGACAGGCCACTATGGCTACACCTTC. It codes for CASSLGRTGHYGYTF.